Listed below are T cell receptor beta chains from one sample, sequenced in a study of PD-L1 blockade in urothelial cancer. TCRdb's table, derived via immunoSEQ multiplex PCR, lists solely in-frame clones and lacks some. The sample shows about 130,000 clones, approximately 84% of them seen only once. The sample consisted of PBMCs, taken around atezolizumab (anti-PD-L1) treatment. These receptors originate from a man aged 50 or older with urothelial cancer. Both conserved end residues are part of each CDR3. The order of the fields is D gene, V gene, CDR3 length, clone size, J gene, CDR3 protein, CDR3 DNA. D genes are given only for firm matches. Rows may omit the clone size; those that give it use once, few, many or a size class.

>NA|TRBV6-6|14|NA|TRBJ2-1
CASSQSRAEGRLFF
TGTGCCAGCAGCCAGAGCCGAGCGGAAGGTCGGTTGTTCTTC
>NA|TRBV5-1|14|NA|TRBJ2-3
CASSTYREPDTQYF
TGCGCCAGCAGCACCTACAGGGAGCCAGATACGCAGTATTTT
>NA|TRBV5-1|15|NA|TRBJ1-4
CASSLDAGKVEKLFF
TGCGCCAGCAGCTTGGACGCAGGGAAGGTAGAAAAACTGTTTTTT
>TRBD2|TRBV4-2|14|NA|TRBJ2-3
CASSGLASTDTQYF
TGTGCCAGCAGCGGACTAGCGAGCACAGATACGCAGTATTTT
>TRBD1|TRBV19|14|NA|TRBJ1-6
CASSLSGQGPPLHF
TGTGCCAGTAGCCTATCGGGACAGGGGCCACCCCTCCACTTT
>NA|TRBV30|15|NA|TRBJ1-2
CANRIPDRGNYGYTF
TGTGCCAACCGAATACCGGACAGAGGAAACTATGGCTACACCTTC
>TRBD2|TRBV7-9|18|NA|TRBJ2-3
CASSLVRSAGGSTDTQYF
TGTGCCAGCAGCTTAGTCCGGTCGGCGGGAGGAAGCACAGATACGCAGTATTTT
>TRBD1|TRBV7-6|14|once|TRBJ1-2
CASSFDGTGSGYTF
TGTGCCAGCAGCTTCGACGGGACAGGGAGCGGCTACACCTTC
>NA|TRBV7-9|11|NA|TRBJ2-7
CASSRDYEQYF
TGTGCCAGCAGCCGAGACTACGAGCAGTACTTC
>TRBD1|TRBV9|15|NA|TRBJ1-5
CASSETGWVNQPQHF
TGTGCCAGCAGCGAGACAGGGTGGGTGAATCAGCCCCAGCATTTT
>TRBD2|TRBV14|15|NA|TRBJ2-7
CASSQTPAGGYEQYF
TGTGCCAGCAGCCAAACCCCAGCGGGAGGTTACGAGCAGTACTTC
>NA|TRBV28|18|NA|TRBJ1-6
CASSWDSGEISYNSPLHF
TGTGCCAGCAGTTGGGACTCCGGGGAGATCTCCTATAATTCACCCCTCCACTTT
>TRBD1|TRBV18|16|NA|TRBJ1-2
CASSYTTGPYSNGYTF
TGTGCCAGCTCTTATACGACAGGGCCATACTCTAATGGCTACACCTTC
>TRBD2|TRBV7-9|16|NA|TRBJ2-3
CASSLGSSGSTDTQYF
TGTGCCAGCAGCTTAGGGTCTAGCGGAAGCACAGATACGCAGTATTTT
>NA|TRBV7-2|14|NA|TRBJ1-6
CASSLVQGLSPLHF
TGTGCCAGCAGCTTAGTCCAGGGGCTTTCACCCCTCCACTTT
>NA|TRBV5-5|13|NA|TRBJ2-5
CASSLGAQETQYF
TGTGCCAGCAGCTTGGGGGCCCAGGAGACCCAGTACTTC
>TRBD1|TRBV7-9|15|NA|TRBJ1-6
CASSPLTGVNSPLHF
TGTGCCAGCAGCCCTTTGACAGGGGTTAATTCACCCCTCCACTTT
>TRBD1|TRBV19|14|NA|TRBJ2-1
CASIGDRTYNEQFF
TGTGCCAGTATAGGGGACAGAACCTACAATGAGCAGTTCTTC
>TRBD1|TRBV30|14|NA|TRBJ2-1
CAWTLGGQGHEQFF
TGTGCCTGGACCCTGGGTGGACAGGGCCATGAGCAGTTCTTC
>NA|TRBV6-1|16|NA|TRBJ2-1
CASSVTLPSTGNEQFF
TGTGCCAGCAGTGTGACCCTTCCCTCCACAGGGAATGAGCAGTTCTTC
>NA|TRBV7-8|14|NA|TRBJ2-3
CASSLGHPTDTQYF
TGTGCCAGCAGCTTAGGGCACCCCACAGATACGCAGTATTTT
>NA|TRBV27|15|NA|TRBJ2-7
CASSTQRQSSYEQYF
TGTGCCAGCAGTACCCAGCGGCAGAGCTCCTACGAGCAGTACTTC
>NA|TRBV19|14|medium-sized|TRBJ2-1
CASSIGGSRNEQFF
TGTGCCAGTAGCATTGGAGGGAGCAGGAATGAGCAGTTCTTC
>NA|TRBV18|12|NA|TRBJ2-5
CASSPNQETQYF
TGTGCCAGCTCACCTAACCAAGAGACCCAGTACTTC
>NA|TRBV21-1|17|NA|TRBJ2-5
CASSFGRDRGHEETQYF
TGTGCCAGCAGCTTCGGGCGGGACAGGGGTCACGAAGAGACCCAGTACTTC
>TRBD1|TRBV12-5|14|once|TRBJ2-1
CASGPGQGGNEQFF
TGTGCTAGTGGTCCCGGACAGGGAGGCAATGAGCAGTTCTTC
>NA|TRBV21-1|16|NA|TRBJ2-7
CASSKGARDRGYEQYF
TGTGCCAGCAGCAAAGGGGCCCGGGACAGGGGTTACGAGCAGTACTTC
>NA|TRBV7-6|14|once|TRBJ2-1
CASSVTYLNNEQFF
TGTGCCAGCAGCGTCACCTATCTTAACAATGAGCAGTTCTTC
>NA|TRBV19|13|NA|TRBJ2-3
CASSIAGTDTQYF
TGTGCCAGTAGTATAGCGGGGACAGATACGCAGTATTTT
>NA|TRBV5-1|13|NA|TRBJ2-3
CASSLGTRDTQYF
TGCGCCAGCAGCTTGGGGACAAGAGATACGCAGTATTTT
>NA|TRBV11-2|15|NA|TRBJ1-6
CASSARQGHNSPLHF
TGTGCCAGCAGCGCCCGGCAGGGCCATAATTCACCCCTCCACTTT
>NA|TRBV10-3|18|NA|TRBJ2-5
CAISETPSDDFLQETQYF
TGTGCCATCAGTGAGACACCCTCCGATGACTTCTTACAAGAGACCCAGTACTTC
>NA|TRBV19|11|NA|TRBJ1-4
CASSIGEKLFF
TGTGCCAGTAGTATCGGGGAAAAACTGTTTTTT
>NA|TRBV6-5|11|NA|TRBJ1-1
CATSVNTEAFF
TGTGCCACCTCGGTGAACACTGAAGCTTTCTTT
>NA|TRBV4-2|13|NA|TRBJ2-5
CASSHQITETQYF
TGTGCCAGCAGCCATCAGATTACAGAGACCCAGTACTTC
>NA|TRBV19|16|NA|TRBJ2-1
CASSMEGTTAHNEQFF
TGTGCCAGTAGCATGGAGGGGACCACGGCACACAATGAGCAGTTCTTC
>NA|TRBV6-1|13|few|TRBJ1-5
CASSEYSNQPQHF
TGTGCCAGCAGTGAATATAGCAATCAGCCCCAGCATTTT
>NA|TRBV10-3|14|NA|TRBJ2-3
CAIAAGAGTDTQYF
TGTGCCATCGCAGCGGGCGCGGGCACAGATACGCAGTATTTT
>NA|TRBV15|15|NA|TRBJ2-7
CATSSRAEGRDEQYF
TGTGCCACCAGCAGTCGTGCGGAGGGTCGGGACGAGCAGTACTTC